What follows describes a single T cell receptor beta chain. What antigen it recognizes has not been identified. The junction does not match germline at one end; this may be a read error. This sample is drawn from a study of shared clonotypes between healthy human individuals (TCRdb year 2020). Background for the entire study: A couple of women and a few men aged 18 to 49 years were included in the cohort. Blood TCR repertoires of four to six healthy adults were deeply sequenced to estimate repertoire size and the extent of clonotype sharing between individuals. Between about 0.8 and 9 billion PBMCs per donor were obtained by leukapheresis. For each donor, three plates each were used for CD4 naive and CD4 memory, two plates were used for CD8 naive, and one plate was used for CD8 memory. To increase sequencing depth and limit assay-specific biases, TCR repertoire library preparation and sequencing were carried out by different laboratories using diverse techniques.

Using the deep immunoSEQ assay, TCR CDR3 regions were amplified from genomic DNA by multiplex PCR. Genomic DNA extracted from each cell subset was distributed evenly over all wells of several immunoSEQ 96-well plates, and each plate served as one replicate. Each replicate PCR for sorted subsets received about 0.2 ug genomic DNA, equal to roughly 29,000 T cell genomes. Purified libraries were quantified with a Qubit 3.0 fluorometer, sized on a Bioanalyzer 2100, and re-quantified with the KAPA Library Quantification kit. Every immunoSEQ 96-well plate was sequenced on a dedicated single-read 150-cycle Illumina NextSeq 550 flow cell. The source study handled its data this way. Because the immunoSEQ output held only junctional sequences and lacked quality scores, the filtering could not match the filtering applied to full-length reads. To assign V/J genes and CDR3, sequences were annotated using PyIR, a Python wrapper for IgBLAST v1.9, with IMGT germline references. Reads with weak V/J assignments (E-value above 1e-6), missing CDR3, stop codons, out-of-frame junctions, or ambiguous translated residues were removed. A V3J clonotype was defined by an identical inferred V gene, J gene, and CDR3 amino acid sequence. Percentage overlap between repertoires was calculated by dividing the number of shared unique clonotypes by the size of the smaller repertoire. Three approaches were used to assess repertoire richness: RTK rarefaction, the Chao1 estimator, and Recon v2.1 estimates of unobserved clonotypes. Generation probabilities for all TCRbeta clonotypes obtained by the gDNA method from a handful of donors were computed using OLGA. TCRdb mirrors the immuneACCESS table, restricted to in-frame sequences. Some clones are absent from its copies; in checked studies, under half trace to an unresolved V gene, and the reason for the others is unknown. The V and J calls and clone size are taken from that table; D and trimming were inferred from the DNA. This sample gives about 2,500,000 clones in total; approximately 90% of them show up just once. The top ten clonotypes cover 0.11% to 0.15% of the sample.

The CDR3 sequence holds 13 residues, the cysteine and phenylalanine included. Of all the DNA, just the CDR3 is kept, 39 bases in frame from base 1. Via the germline V gene, CDR1 is MDHEN and CDR2 SYDVKM. General findings and caveats noted by the study authors: Naive subsets generally had larger estimated clonotype richness than memory subsets did. Even with the large sequencing depth, rarefaction of the sorted-subset datasets indicated that sequencing was incomplete. Pairwise subsampling led to the expectation that sequencing depth would affect the degree of clonotype sharing among donors. Across a handful of donors, about 4.5% of naive CD4, 3% to 3.5% of naive CD8, about 2.3% of memory CD4, and 0.4% to 0.45% of memory CD8 clonotypes were shared. Sampling was restricted to blood, and TCR repertoires in tissue are likely to differ from TCR repertoires in blood. Clonotypes shared by all four sorted-subset donors showed higher generation probabilities than non-shared clonotypes. Because the study included only a small number of donors, the genetic and exposure-history diversity represented was limited.

The donors were healthy, HIV-negative adults who had no recently reported acute infections or vaccinations. All donors were Caucasian adults living in Nashville, Tennessee, USA. CD4+ T cells were enriched by magnetic negative selection; naive cells were then positively selected on CD45RA, and the negative fraction formed the memory subset. Blood was obtained by leukapheresis, after which PBMCs were separated by Ficoll-Histopaque density gradient centrifugation and cryopreserved in liquid nitrogen vapor phase. Analytical flow cytometry was used to check the purity and quantity of every magnetically sorted T cell population. Genomic DNA was isolated from each sorted fraction and quantified by UV absorbance on a Nanodrop 2000c.

This sequence originates from a man between 18 and 29 years old in good health. Sequencing used naive CD4+ T cells sorted from blood. This specimen's cell subset or site label, interpreted: CD45RA+ positively selected. The chain employs TRBV28 and TRBJ1-6; the best D guess is TRBD1, with 6 bases matching. This receptor carries the CDR3 CASSPGDNSPLHF. The sequenced DNA: TGTGCCAGCAGCCCAGGGGATAATTCTCCCCTCCACTTT.